Listed below are T cell receptor beta chains from one sample, sequenced in a study of T cell responses to AZD1222 COVID-19 vaccine. Profiled with immunoSEQ multiplex PCR; TCRdb holds only in-frame clones, not every one. This sample has 50,000 to 75,000 clones, with nearly 90% found just once. Here the sequenced sample was peripheral blood, taken 28 days after the second AZD1222 dose. These receptors were collected from an adult who received the AZD1222 COVID-19 vaccine. CDR3s include the opening cysteine and the closing phenylalanine or tryptophan. The order of the fields is V gene, D gene, clone size, J gene, CDR3 DNA, CDR3 protein. A D gene is named only where the DNA matches it firmly. Clone size, where shown, is once, few, many, or a class for clones that have expanded.

V: TRBV6-2/TRBV6-3; D: TRBD2; size: -; J: TRBJ2-7; DNA: TGTGCCAGCAGTTACTCCCTAGCGGACCCCTACGAGCAGTACTTC; CDR3: CASSYSLADPYEQYF
V: TRBV29-1; D: -; size: -; J: TRBJ1-2; DNA: TGCAGTGGTTGGATACCTACTAACTATGGCTACACCTTC; CDR3: CSGWIPTNYGYTF
V: TRBV29-1; D: -; size: once; J: TRBJ1-2; DNA: TGCAGCGTTGAAGATACAGGGAAACGTGGCTACACCTTC; CDR3: CSVEDTGKRGYTF
V: TRBV19; D: -; size: -; J: TRBJ2-7; DNA: TGTGCCAGTAGTATCGGTGTCGGCAGCTCCTACGAGCAGTACTTC; CDR3: CASSIGVGSSYEQYF
V: TRBV6-4; D: TRBD1; size: -; J: TRBJ1-6; DNA: TGTGCCAGCAGTGAGACAGGGCGCTATAATTCACCCCTCCACTTT; CDR3: CASSETGRYNSPLHF
V: TRBV27; D: -; size: -; J: TRBJ1-6; DNA: TGTGCCAGCAGTTTGGTTTCAGACTATTCACCCCTCCACTTT; CDR3: CASSLVSDYSPLHF
V: TRBV30; D: -; size: -; J: TRBJ1-5; DNA: TGTGCCTGGAGTGTACAGGGAGATCCTCAGCCCCAGCATTTT; CDR3: CAWSVQGDPQPQHF
V: TRBV5-1; D: -; size: -; J: TRBJ2-2; DNA: TGCGCCAGCAGCTTCCCTGACACCGGGGAGCTGTTTTTT; CDR3: CASSFPDTGELFF
V: TRBV7-8; D: -; size: -; J: TRBJ1-2; DNA: TGTGCCAGCAGCTTACAAATGACGGGCCTCTGGGATGGCTACACCTTC; CDR3: CASSLQMTGLWDGYTF
V: TRBV24-1; D: -; size: -; J: TRBJ2-6; DNA: TGTGCCACCAGTGCCCGACAGGCCTTGATTTCTGGGGCCAACGTCCTGACTTTC; CDR3: CATSARQALISGANVLTF
V: TRBV5-4; D: -; size: -; J: TRBJ1-5; DNA: TGTGCCAGCAGCTTGGCAGGGATGGGTCAGCCCCAGCATTTT; CDR3: CASSLAGMGQPQHF
V: TRBV6-2/TRBV6-3; D: TRBD2; size: -; J: TRBJ2-1; DNA: TGTGCCAGCAGTGCGACTAGCGGTTACAATGAGCAGTTCTTC; CDR3: CASSATSGYNEQFF
V: TRBV12-3/TRBV12-4; D: -; size: -; J: TRBJ2-5; DNA: TGTGCCAGCAGTTTCGCGGCAGTGAAGACCCAGTACTTC; CDR3: CASSFAAVKTQYF
V: TRBV5-6; D: -; size: few; J: TRBJ2-1; DNA: TGTGCCAGCAGCTCGCTCAGGGGGGCGAGCTCCTACAATGAGCAGTTCTTC; CDR3: CASSSLRGASSYNEQFF
V: TRBV5-5; D: -; size: -; J: TRBJ1-5; DNA: TGTGCCAGCAGCTGGGAGAGGAATCAGCCCCAGCATTTT; CDR3: CASSWERNQPQHF
V: TRBV5-1; D: -; size: -; J: TRBJ1-2; DNA: TGCGCCAGCGCTACGGGGAACTATGGCTACACCTTC; CDR3: CASATGNYGYTF
V: TRBV4-3; D: -; size: -; J: TRBJ2-3; DNA: TGCGCCAGCAGCCAAGAGACCAGGGTGGCAGATACGCAGTATTTT; CDR3: CASSQETRVADTQYF
V: TRBV5-1; D: -; size: -; J: TRBJ1-3; DNA: TGCGCCAGCAGCTTGAAAGGGGGGAACTCTGGAAACACCATATATTTT; CDR3: CASSLKGGNSGNTIYF
V: TRBV19; D: TRBD1; size: -; J: TRBJ1-4; DNA: TGTGCCAGCCTGTCTGGGACAGGGGGCTTTGAAAAACTGTTTTTT; CDR3: CASLSGTGGFEKLFF
V: TRBV28; D: -; size: -; J: TRBJ2-7; DNA: TGTGCCAGCAGTTCCCTTTCGGTAGGGACCCCCTACGAGCAGTACTTC; CDR3: CASSSLSVGTPYEQYF
V: TRBV19; D: -; size: few; J: TRBJ1-5; DNA: TGTGCCAGTAGTAGGGTTTTAAGGACTACTGGGGGACAGCCCCAGCATTTT; CDR3: CASSRVLRTTGGQPQHF
V: TRBV7-9; D: -; size: -; J: TRBJ1-2; DNA: TGTGCCAGCAGCTTGGCAGGGAACGGCTACACCTTC; CDR3: CASSLAGNGYTF
V: TRBV6-5; D: -; size: -; J: TRBJ1-6; DNA: TGTGCCAGCAGTTCAAAACGCATTCATAATTCACCCCTCCACTTT; CDR3: CASSSKRIHNSPLHF
V: TRBV23-1; D: -; size: -; J: TRBJ1-2; DNA: TGCGCCAGCCAGCGACGGGGTTATGGCTACACCTTC; CDR3: CASQRRGYGYTF
V: TRBV24-1; D: -; size: -; J: TRBJ2-7; DNA: TGTGCCACCAGTGATTCGCGGTTGGGGCAGTACTTC; CDR3: CATSDSRLGQYF
V: TRBV5-1; D: TRBD1; size: -; J: TRBJ2-2; DNA: TGCGCCAGCAGAGAACAGACAGGGGTCCCCGGGGAGCTGTTTTTT; CDR3: CASREQTGVPGELFF
V: TRBV27; D: -; size: -; J: TRBJ2-5; DNA: TGTGCCAGCAGTTTATGGGCCCAAGAGACCCAGTACTTC; CDR3: CASSLWAQETQYF
V: TRBV14; D: -; size: -; J: TRBJ1-5; DNA: TGTGCCAGCAGCCTTACAGAAAATCAGCCCCAGCATTTT; CDR3: CASSLTENQPQHF
V: TRBV29-1; D: TRBD1; size: once; J: TRBJ2-3; DNA: TGCAGCGTTGAAAGGGGACAGGGGGCTGATACGCAGTATTTT; CDR3: CSVERGQGADTQYF
V: TRBV19; D: -; size: -; J: TRBJ1-2; DNA: TGTGCCAGTACGGAGGCGGACTTCTATGGCTACACCTTC; CDR3: CASTEADFYGYTF
V: TRBV19; D: TRBD1; size: -; J: TRBJ1-2; DNA: TGTGCCAGTAGTGTCCCAACGGGACAGAACTATGGCTACACCTTC; CDR3: CASSVPTGQNYGYTF
V: TRBV18; D: -; size: -; J: TRBJ1-5; DNA: TGTGCCAGCTCCCCCCCCGGCCAGGCTAATCAGCCCCAGCATTTT; CDR3: CASSPPGQANQPQHF
V: TRBV19; D: TRBD1; size: -; J: TRBJ1-4; DNA: TGTGCCAGTAGTATGGGACAGGCAACTAATGAAAAACTGTTTTTT; CDR3: CASSMGQATNEKLFF
V: TRBV6-1; D: -; size: -; J: TRBJ2-7; DNA: TGTGCCAGCAGTGAAGCGCTCGGGCAGGGAGGCGACGAGCAGTACTTC; CDR3: CASSEALGQGGDEQYF
V: TRBV5-6; D: -; size: -; J: TRBJ1-5; DNA: TGTGCCAGCAGCTTAGGGCAGAGCATCAATCAGCCCCAGCATTTT; CDR3: CASSLGQSINQPQHF
V: TRBV5-4; D: -; size: -; J: TRBJ2-3; DNA: TGTGCCAGCAGCGTTCAAGCTTTGAGGACAGATACGCAGTATTTT; CDR3: CASSVQALRTDTQYF